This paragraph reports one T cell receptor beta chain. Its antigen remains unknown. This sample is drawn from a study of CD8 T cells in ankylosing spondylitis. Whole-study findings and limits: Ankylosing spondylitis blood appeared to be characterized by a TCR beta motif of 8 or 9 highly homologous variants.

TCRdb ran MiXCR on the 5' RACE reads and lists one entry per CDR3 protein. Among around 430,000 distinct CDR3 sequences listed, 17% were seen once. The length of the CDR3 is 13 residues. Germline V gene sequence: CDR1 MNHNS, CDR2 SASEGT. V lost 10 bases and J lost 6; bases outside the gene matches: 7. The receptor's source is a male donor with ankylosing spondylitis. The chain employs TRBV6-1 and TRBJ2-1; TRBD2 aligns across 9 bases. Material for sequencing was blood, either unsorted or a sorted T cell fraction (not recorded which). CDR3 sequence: CANLAGRANEQFF. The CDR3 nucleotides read TGTGCCAACCTAGCGGGGAGGGCCAATGAGCAGTTCTTC.